Sequencing of this TCR beta chain was carried out in a study of beta chain features in type 1 diabetes. Whole-study results and caveats: Shorter TCRB CDR3s, moderately but significantly so, marked every one of the four CD4+ subsets in Type 1 diabetes patients. Patients with type 1 diabetes showed fewer VDJ junction insertions and more deletions.

As every portion of the isolated RNA was reverse transcribed, the sequencing read expressed TCRB transcripts. The method was immunoSEQ multiplex PCR; TCRdb's version includes in-frame clones alone and lacks a portion of them. The sample has 640,000 or so clones, 13% seen once; the top ten hold approximately 0.022%. This CDR3 has 14 residues. Germline trimming cut 6 bases from V and 0 bases from J; bases unmatched to any gene: 4. The germline CDR1 and CDR2 sequences are ENHRY and SYGVKD. Details on this clone: Antigen unknown.

This chain joins TRBV10-3 and TRBJ1-1, with TRBD1 matching over 7 bases. Material: naive CD4+ T cells from blood. The TCR sequence derives from a man between 18 and 29 years old with type 1 diabetes. The CDR3 DNA follows: TGTGCCATCAGCACAGGGGACTTGAACACTGAAGCTTTCTTT. Translating gives CAISTGDLNTEAFF.